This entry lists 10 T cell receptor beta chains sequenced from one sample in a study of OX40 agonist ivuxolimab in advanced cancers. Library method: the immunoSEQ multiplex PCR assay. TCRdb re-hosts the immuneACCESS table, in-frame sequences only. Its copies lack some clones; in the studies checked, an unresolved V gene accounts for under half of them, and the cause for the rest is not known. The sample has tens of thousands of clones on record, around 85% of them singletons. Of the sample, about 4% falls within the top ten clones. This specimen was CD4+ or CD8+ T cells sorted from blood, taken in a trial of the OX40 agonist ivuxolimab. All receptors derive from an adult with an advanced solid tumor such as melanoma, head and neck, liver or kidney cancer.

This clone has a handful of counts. CDR3 DNA: TGTGCCAGCAGCTTAGGCCGGCTAGAGACCCAGTACTTC. Amino acids: CASSLGRLETQYF. This chain connects TRBV5-8 to TRBJ2-5; no clear D. Trimming took off 2 bases at V and 4 bases at J, with 9 bases between the two ends. Germline CDR1 is SGHTS and CDR2 is YDEGEE. This CDR3 has 13 amino acids.

CDR3 region: CASSGGLAGVANIQYF. Here the CDR3 DNA reads TGTGCCAGCAGCGGTGGACTAGCGGGAGTCGCAAACATTCAGTACTTC. V gene TRBV9 combines with J gene TRBJ2-4; 13 positions match TRBD2. V shed 3 bases and J 6 bases; nucleotides not matched to a gene: 6. The CDR3 contains 16 residues. Per the germline V gene, CDR1 is SGDLS and CDR2 is YYNGEE.

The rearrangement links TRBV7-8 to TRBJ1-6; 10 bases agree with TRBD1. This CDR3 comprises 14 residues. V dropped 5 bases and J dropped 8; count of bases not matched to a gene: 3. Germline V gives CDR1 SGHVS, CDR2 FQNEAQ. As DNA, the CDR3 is TGTGCCAGCAGCCGGGACAGGGGAGATTCACCCCTCCACTTT. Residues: CASSRDRGDSPLHF.

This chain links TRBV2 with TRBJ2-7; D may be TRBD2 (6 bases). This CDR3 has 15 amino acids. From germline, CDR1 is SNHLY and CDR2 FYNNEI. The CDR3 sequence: CVPSIVSVGGYEQYF. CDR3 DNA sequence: TGTGTCCCATCCATTGTCTCGGTGGGGGGATACGAGCAGTACTTC.

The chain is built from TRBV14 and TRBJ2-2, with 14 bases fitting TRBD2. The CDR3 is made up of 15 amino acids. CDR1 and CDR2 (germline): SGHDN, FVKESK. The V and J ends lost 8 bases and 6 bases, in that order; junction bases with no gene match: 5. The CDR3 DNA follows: TGTGCCAGCGGACGACTAGCGGGAGGGGCCGGGGAGCTGTTTTTT. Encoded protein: CASGRLAGGAGELFF.

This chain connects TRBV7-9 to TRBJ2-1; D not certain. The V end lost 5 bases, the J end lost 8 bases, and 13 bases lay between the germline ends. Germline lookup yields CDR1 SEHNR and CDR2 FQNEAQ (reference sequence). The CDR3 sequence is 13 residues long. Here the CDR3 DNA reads TGTGCCAGCAGCCCCCAGGAGAGTGATGAGCAGTTCTTC. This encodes CASSPQESDEQFF.

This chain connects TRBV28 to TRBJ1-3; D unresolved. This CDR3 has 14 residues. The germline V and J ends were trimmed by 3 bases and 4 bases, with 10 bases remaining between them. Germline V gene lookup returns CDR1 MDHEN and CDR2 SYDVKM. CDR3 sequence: CASSFSRGGNTIYF. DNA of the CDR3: TGTGCCAGCAGTTTTTCTCGAGGGGGAAACACCATATATTTT.

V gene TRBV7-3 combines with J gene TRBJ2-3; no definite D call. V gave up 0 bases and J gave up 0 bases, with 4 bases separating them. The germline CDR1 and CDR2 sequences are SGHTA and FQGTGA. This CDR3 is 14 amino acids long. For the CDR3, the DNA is TGTGCCAGCAGCTTAACGATGAGCACAGATACGCAGTATTTT. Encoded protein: CASSLTMSTDTQYF.

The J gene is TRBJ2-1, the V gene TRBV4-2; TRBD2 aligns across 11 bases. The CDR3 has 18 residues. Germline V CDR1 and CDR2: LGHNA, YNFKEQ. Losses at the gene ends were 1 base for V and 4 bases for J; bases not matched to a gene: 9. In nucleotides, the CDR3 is TGTGCCAGCAGCCAAGGGGAGGGGGGACTAGCGGATTACAATGAGCAGTTCTTC. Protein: CASSQGEGGLADYNEQFF.

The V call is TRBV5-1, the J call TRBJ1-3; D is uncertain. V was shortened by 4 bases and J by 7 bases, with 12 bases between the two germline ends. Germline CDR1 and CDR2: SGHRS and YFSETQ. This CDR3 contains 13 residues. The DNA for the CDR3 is TGCGCCAGCAGCCCTAGTACGGGGAACACCATATATTTT. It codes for CASSPSTGNTIYF.